This TCR beta chain derives from a study of glioma-infiltrating T cells after dendritic cell vaccination. Overall study context: Patients had newly diagnosed or recurrent glioblastoma and received dendritic cell vaccines. Monocyte-derived dendritic cells, cultured 7 to 8 days with IL-4 and GM-CSF, were pulsed with autologous tumor lysate.

The germline V gene has CDR1 MNHEY and CDR2 SMNVEV (reference sequence). The CDR3 extends over 13 amino acids. Trimming left V 1 base short and J 2 bases short, with 3 bases between. The PCR used 60 V beta and 13 J beta primers. Assay: immunoSEQ multiplex PCR; the TCRdb copy retains only in-frame clones and omits some. The table has some 90,000 clones, 81% seen once. Time point indicated: after dendritic cell vaccination, including at tumor progression/relapse. The specimen comprised blood, sampled after dendritic cell vaccination. The TCR was taken from a human donor with glioblastoma. This chain links TRBV27 with TRBJ1-5, with D unresolved. CDR3 nucleotide sequence: TGTGCCAGCAGTTTATTCGGCAATCAGCCCCAGCATTTT. It codes for CASSLFGNQPQHF.